Following are 29 T cell receptor beta chains from one sample sequenced in a study of CD8 T cells in ankylosing spondylitis. TCRdb passed the 5' RACE reads through MiXCR, listing each CDR3 protein once. The table shows nearly 350,000 distinct CDR3 sequences, with around 15% occurring only once. The material sequenced was blood, either unsorted or a sorted T cell fraction (not recorded which). Receptor source: a male donor with ankylosing spondylitis or in good health (not recorded which).

V is TRBV7-9 and J is TRBJ1-1, with TRBD1 matching over 9 bases. V lost 8 bases, J lost 0 bases, and 7 bases stayed unmatched. Germline loops: CDR1 SEHNR, CDR2 FQNEAQ (reference sequence). CDR3 length: 15 residues. The CDR3 nucleotides read TGTGCCAGCGCGGACAGGGGTAGGATGAACACTGAAGCTTTCTTT. Residues: CASADRGRMNTEAFF.

This clonotype showed up just a few times. V gene TRBV11-2 combines with J gene TRBJ1-5; D is ambiguous. Between the trimmed V and J ends, which lost 1 base and 7 bases, there was a span of 8 bases. From germline, CDR1 is SGHAT and CDR2 FQNNGV. The CDR3 has 13 amino acids. CDR3 sequence: CASSLAQRQPQHF. CDR3 bases: TGTGCCAGCAGCTTAGCCCAACGGCAGCCCCAGCATTTT.

The CDR3 nucleotides read TGTGCCAGCAGCTTAGACTTGGAGGCTACGCAGTATTTT. Protein product: CASSLDLEATQYF. The chain employs TRBV11-2 and TRBJ2-3; perhaps TRBD2 as D (5 bases). This CDR3 contains 13 residues. Trimming took off 0 bases at V and 8 bases at J, with 9 bases between the two ends. Germline-derived CDR1 and CDR2 are SGHAT and FQNNGV.

This chain uses TRBV25-1 with TRBJ2-7; tentatively, D is TRBD2 (6 bases). V lost 7 bases and J lost 4, with 20 bases in between. The germline gives CDR1 MGHDK, CDR2 SYGVNS. The CDR3 totals 15 residues. CDR3 coding DNA: TGTGCCAGCAAGCGATCGGGACTCCGGACGTACGAGCAGTACTTC. This codes for CASKRSGLRTYEQYF.

V usage is TRBV3-1 and J usage is TRBJ1-1; D gene unclear. Germline V gene sequence: CDR1 LGHDT, CDR2 YNNKEL (reference sequence). Trimming left V 4 bases short and J 6 bases short, with 9 bases between. The CDR3 runs 12 residues. As DNA, the CDR3 is TGTGCCAGCAGCCCCGGTATCGCTGAAGCTTTCTTT. This sequence encodes CASSPGIAEAFF.

This clonotype was counted a few times. The chain is built from TRBV5-1 and TRBJ2-7; D may be TRBD1 (6 bases). Germline values: CDR1 SGHRS, CDR2 YFSETQ. V was trimmed by 4 bases and J by 3 bases, leaving 14 bases between them. The CDR3 has 14 residues. CDR3 sequence reads: CASSGRQDNYEQYF. The CDR3, as DNA: TGCGCCAGCAGCGGACGACAGGATAACTACGAGCAGTACTTC.

The chain has TRBV20-1 and TRBJ2-7; 10 positions agree with TRBD1. Germline CDR1 and CDR2: DFQATT and SNEGSKA (reference sequence). Trimming at V came to 6 bases and at J to 3 bases, leaving 5 bases not matched to a gene. The CDR3 runs 13 residues. Written as DNA, the CDR3 is TGCAGTGCCCACCGGGACAGGGGCTACGAGCAGTACTTC. It yields the protein CSAHRDRGYEQYF.

V gene TRBV7-9 combines with J gene TRBJ1-6; tentatively, D is TRBD1 (6 bases). Trimming pared 5 bases from V and 10 bases from J, leaving 15 bases between. Germline assignment: CDR1 SEHNR and CDR2 FQNEAQ (reference sequence). The CDR3 is made up of 14 amino acids. CDR3 sequence reads: CASSREGGGSPLHF. The CDR3 region has the DNA TGTGCCAGCAGCCGCGAGGGGGGGGGCTCACCCCTCCACTTT.

The rearrangement joins TRBV20-1 to TRBJ2-2, with D perhaps matching TRBD2 (6 bases). Trimming shortened V by 6 bases and J by 3 bases, and 14 bases separated the two germline ends. Per germline, CDR1 DFQATT and CDR2 SNEGSKA (reference sequence). This CDR3 comprises 14 residues. CDR3 coding DNA: TGCAGTGCAAAAGTGGCGGGGTACACCGGGGAGCTGTTTTTT. The encoded protein is CSAKVAGYTGELFF.

In this sample, this clonotype turned up many times. The chain combines TRBV11-1 with TRBJ1-6; D not certain. The CDR3 length is 13 residues. The ends were cut back, 4 bases at V and 8 bases at J, with 9 bases in the middle. Germline V gene lookup returns CDR1 SGHAT and CDR2 FQDESV (reference sequence). This CDR3 reads CASSYSGDSPLHF. In DNA, the CDR3 is TGTGCCAGCAGCTATTCCGGGGATTCACCCCTCCACTTT.

This clonotype was picked up a small number of times. The genes are TRBV6-2 or TRBV6-3 and TRBJ2-1, with 9 bases identical to TRBD2. The CDR3 loop spans 20 amino acids. Germline V gives CDR1 MNHEY, CDR2 SVGEGT. The junction had 12 bases not matched to a gene; V was cut back by 0 bases and J by 0 bases. This chain's CDR3 is CASSYSSLAGSQSSYNEQFF. DNA for the CDR3: TGTGCCAGCAGTTACTCGAGCCTAGCGGGATCCCAGAGCTCCTACAATGAGCAGTTCTTC.

The sample holds a few counts of this clonotype. The rearrangement joins TRBV7-2 to TRBJ2-7; D is perhaps TRBD1 (6 bases). The V gene lost 4 bases and the J gene lost 6 bases, with 13 bases spanning the gap. This CDR3 has 13 amino acids. Germline CDR1 reads SGHTA; CDR2 reads FQGNSA. Here the CDR3 DNA reads TGTGCCAGCAGCTCCCAGGGGAAGGGCGAGCAGTACTTC. It is translated as CASSSQGKGEQYF.

This clonotype was counted only a few times. CDR3 bases: TGTGCCAGCAGCTTAGAATCCGGCAGGAACACTGAAGCTTTCTTT. This encodes CASSLESGRNTEAFF. This chain joins TRBV7-2 and TRBJ1-1; D uncertain. CDR3 size: 15 residues. CDR1 SGHTA and CDR2 FQGNSA come from the germline V gene. Deletions cut 1 base from V and 1 base from J, with 10 bases between.

This sequence joins TRBV27 and TRBJ2-7; D possibly matches TRBD1 or TRBD2 (5 bases each). Germline lookup yields CDR1 MNHEY and CDR2 SMNVEV (reference sequence). This CDR3 is 19 amino acids long. Trimming pared 5 bases from V and 1 base from J, leaving 27 bases between. The CDR3 DNA reads TGTGCCAGCAGTGGCCGGGGCAGAAAGAAAGGAAAGGGGTCCTACGAGCAGTACTTC. This codes for CASSGRGRKKGKGSYEQYF.

This CDR3 reads CASGGGQGDEKLFF. The DNA of the CDR3 is TGTGCTAGTGGCGGGGGACAGGGAGATGAAAAACTGTTTTTT. The chain combines TRBV12-5 with TRBJ1-4; TRBD1 matches at 9 bases. Germline CDR1 LGHNT, CDR2 FRNRAP. The ends lost 6 bases at V and 6 bases at J; junction bases unmatched: 5. The CDR3 spans 14 residues.

This clonotype was detected a few times. This chain joins TRBV6-1 and TRBJ2-7, with a possible D match to TRBD1 (6 bases). The V end was cut by 4 bases, the J end by 7 bases, with 17 bases between. The CDR3 length is 14 residues. Germline V gene lookup returns CDR1 MNHNS and CDR2 SASEGT. CDR3 sequence (DNA): TGTGCCAGCAGTGTCTGGGACACAAGCTTGGAGCAGTACTTC. Translating gives CASSVWDTSLEQYF.

CDR3 in amino acids: CASRALAGGRNEQFF. In DNA form, the CDR3 reads TGTGCCAGCAGGGCACTAGCGGGGGGGCGTAATGAGCAGTTCTTC. The chain uses TRBV6-1 and TRBJ2-1, with TRBD2 identical over 13 bases. This CDR3 is 15 amino acids long. Germline lookup yields CDR1 MNHNS and CDR2 SASEGT. V shed 6 bases and J 7 bases; nucleotides not matched to a gene: 6.

This clonotype was seen more than once but under ten times. The genes are TRBV5-6 and TRBJ2-7; 8 nucleotides align to TRBD2. The CDR3 is 16 amino acids. CDR1 SGHDT and CDR2 YYEEEE come from the germline V gene. V gave up 0 bases and J gave up 3 bases; unmatched junction bases: 8. Written as DNA, the CDR3 is TGTGCCAGCAGCTTGGGAGGCGGGGGGAAGAGCTACGAGCAGTACTTC. Residues: CASSLGGGGKSYEQYF.

This clonotype was recorded a few times. This chain links TRBV19 with TRBJ1-1; D remains unclear. V lost 5 bases to trimming and J lost 7 bases, with 8 bases between them. The CDR3 sequence is 11 residues long. Germline CDR1 reads LNHDA; CDR2 reads SQIVND (reference sequence). CDR3 sequence: CASSWGSEAFF. The CDR3 bases are TGTGCCAGTAGTTGGGGAAGTGAAGCTTTCTTT. The full variable domain, in which reference TRBV19 and TRBJ1-1 provide the parts outside the CDR3, is DGGITQSPKYLFRKEGQNVTLSCEQNLNHDAMYWYRQDPGQGLRLIYYSQIVNDFQKGDIAEGYSVSREKKESFPLTVTSAQKNPTAFYLCASSWGSEAFFGQGTRLTVV.

This clonotype was observed a few times. The genes are TRBV20-1 and TRBJ2-3, with a weak D call TRBD2 (6 bases). The germline CDR1 and CDR2 sequences are DFQATT and SNEGSKA (reference sequence). Trimming left V 6 bases short and J 0 bases short, with 16 bases between. CDR3 length: 15 amino acids. This CDR3 is CSAEGGGTSTDTQYF. The DNA of the CDR3 is TGCAGTGCGGAGGGCGGAGGCACTAGCACAGATACGCAGTATTTT.

V and J are TRBV12-3 or TRBV12-4 and TRBJ1-4, with D possibly matching TRBD1 (5 bases). Trimming cost V 3 bases and J 0 bases, with 8 bases left between them. The CDR3 length is 15 residues. CDR3 nucleotide sequence: TGTGCCAGCAGTTTGAAGGGGCCAACTAATGAAAAACTGTTTTTT. Protein product: CASSLKGPTNEKLFF.

Many counts were recorded for this clonotype. J is TRBJ2-5 and V is TRBV12-3 or TRBV12-4; D call uncertain. V shed 1 base and J shed 4 bases, with 10 bases lying between them. CDR3 length: 14 amino acids. The DNA of the CDR3 is TGTGCCAGCAGTTTAGTAGGGTTTGGAGAGACCCAGTACTTC. Protein sequence: CASSLVGFGETQYF.

Many counts were recorded for this clonotype. V usage is TRBV3-1 and J usage is TRBJ2-3; possible D gene TRBD1, 5 bases. Germline V gene sequence: CDR1 LGHDT, CDR2 YNNKEL (reference sequence). The CDR3 spans 15 residues. Trimming removed 1 base at V and 5 bases at J, with 13 bases between. The CDR3 region has the DNA TGTGCCAGCAGCCAAGCAGGGCAGGGCGTAGATACGCAGTATTTT. Its protein is CASSQAGQGVDTQYF.

The gene calls are TRBV30 and TRBJ1-5; D perhaps matches TRBD1 (5 bases). The ends were cut back, 3 bases at V and 7 bases at J, with 16 bases in the middle. The CDR3 spans 14 residues. CDR1 and CDR2 (germline): GTSNPN, SVGIG (reference sequence). CDR3 nucleotide sequence: TGTGCCTGGAGCGCGGGGGGAGGTATGCAGCCCCAGCATTTT. Its translation is CAWSAGGGMQPQHF.

The table lists this clonotype with many counts. V usage is TRBV11-2 and J usage is TRBJ2-1, with TRBD2 matching 12 bases. This CDR3 is 15 amino acids long. Germline V CDR1 and CDR2: SGHAT, FQNNGV. V lost 0 bases, J lost 15 bases, and 9 bases stayed unmatched. The CDR3 coding sequence is TGTGCCAGCAGCTTAGATGGTCTAGCGGGAGGGAGGAGGTTCTTC. Its translation is CASSLDGLAGGRRFF.

This clonotype has just a few counts. The J gene is TRBJ2-5, the V gene TRBV5-6; 7 bases map to TRBD2. This CDR3 has 15 residues. With 2 bases clipped from V and 2 bases from J, the junction kept 6 bases outside the gene matches. Germline CDR1 reads SGHDT; CDR2 reads YYEEEE. CDR3 amino acids: CASSFRLAVQETQYF. CDR3 DNA: TGTGCCAGCAGCTTTCGTCTAGCGGTACAAGAGACCCAGTACTTC.

CDR3 amino acids: CSAPIAGNPYEQYF. The CDR3, as DNA: TGCAGTGCTCCAATAGCGGGGAACCCCTACGAGCAGTACTTC. V gene TRBV20-1 combines with J gene TRBJ2-7, with 8 positions matching TRBD2. With V trimmed by 5 bases and J by 2 bases, 8 bases remained unmatched. CDR3 length: 14 amino acids. Germline CDR1 is DFQATT and CDR2 is SNEGSKA (reference sequence).

This clonotype occurred many times. The gene calls are TRBV13 and TRBJ2-1; 13 nucleotides align to TRBD2. This CDR3 has 18 amino acids. After removal of 5 bases from V and 0 bases from J, the junction contained 7 bases not matched to a gene. CDR1 and CDR2 from the germline V gene are PRHDT and FYEKMQ (reference sequence). This chain's CDR3 is CASSPRTSGGSSYNEQFF. DNA for the CDR3: TGTGCCAGCAGCCCCCGGACTAGCGGGGGAAGCTCCTACAATGAGCAGTTCTTC.

The chain uses TRBV4-2 and TRBJ2-3; TRBD2 might be the D (6 bases). Trimming cost V 0 bases and J 2 bases, with 15 bases left between them. This CDR3 has 17 amino acids. Germline-derived CDR1 and CDR2 are LGHNA and YNFKEQ. The CDR3 DNA reads as TGTGCCAGCAGCCAAGACGGGGCGGGGTCGTACACAGATACGCAGTATTTT. This encodes CASSQDGAGSYTDTQYF.